This T cell receptor beta chain is drawn from a study of PD-1 blockade in classical Hodgkin lymphoma. Study-level background: Patients were administered nivolumab (3 mg/kg intravenously) every 2 weeks. Study results and limitations: While CD8+ TCR diversity did not rise significantly by C4D1, CD4+ TCR diversity did. Patients were excluded if nivolumab began under 1 year after ASCT (the autologous transplant). Undefined causes, possibly disease activity or prior therapy, underlie the repertoire differences.

V was pared by 3 bases and J by 4 bases, with 2 bases of the junction left unmatched. Germline-derived CDR1 and CDR2 are MNHNS and SASEGT. This CDR3 has 15 residues. TCRdb keeps only in-frame clones here, not all; method: immunoSEQ multiplex PCR. The data hold approximately 90,000 clones, with 65% to 85% observed a single time. The time point denotes: cycle 4 day 1 (C4D1), after more than five weeks of nivolumab. Each patient experienced a relapse that followed autologous stem cell transplantation, and brentuximab vedotin exposure varied. Turning to this clone: Antigen: not known.

This clonotype originated in a human donor with classical Hodgkin lymphoma. This specimen consisted of peripheral blood mononuclear cells (PBMCs), obtained before the fourth cycle of nivolumab. V is TRBV6-1 and J is TRBJ2-2; 10 nucleotides agree with TRBD2. DNA for the CDR3: TGTGCCAGCAGTGACCTAGCGGGAGCCACCGGGGAGCTGTTTTTT. It yields the protein CASSDLAGATGELFF.